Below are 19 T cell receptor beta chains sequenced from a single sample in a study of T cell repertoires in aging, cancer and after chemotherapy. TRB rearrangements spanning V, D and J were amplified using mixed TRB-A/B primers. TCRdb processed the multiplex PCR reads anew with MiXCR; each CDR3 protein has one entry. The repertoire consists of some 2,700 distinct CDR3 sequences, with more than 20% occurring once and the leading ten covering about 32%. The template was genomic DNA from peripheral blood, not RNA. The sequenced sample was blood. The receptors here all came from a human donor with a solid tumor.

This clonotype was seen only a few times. The CDR3 sequence is CASSLNGEYNEQFF. The CDR3, as DNA: TGTGCCAGCAGCTTGAACGGAGAATACAATGAGCAGTTCTTC. The gene calls are TRBV7-3 and TRBJ2-1; D not resolved. CDR1 is SGHTA and CDR2 is FQGTGA in the germline V gene. V lost 3 bases and J 4 bases, leaving 10 bases between the germline ends. CDR3 length: 14 amino acids. The full variable domain, with the rest looked up from reference TRBV7-3 and TRBJ2-1, is GAGVSQTPSNKVTEKGKYVELRCDPISGHTALYWYRQSLGQGPEFLIYFQGTGAADDSGLPNDRFFAVRPEGSVSTLKIQRTERGDSAVYLCASSLNGEYNEQFFGPGTRLTVL.

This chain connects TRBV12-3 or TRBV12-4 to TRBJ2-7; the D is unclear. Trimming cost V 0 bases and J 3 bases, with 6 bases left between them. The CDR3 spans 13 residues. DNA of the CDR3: TGTGCCAGCAGTTTAGCGAGCTTCTACGAGCAGTACTTC. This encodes CASSLASFYEQYF.

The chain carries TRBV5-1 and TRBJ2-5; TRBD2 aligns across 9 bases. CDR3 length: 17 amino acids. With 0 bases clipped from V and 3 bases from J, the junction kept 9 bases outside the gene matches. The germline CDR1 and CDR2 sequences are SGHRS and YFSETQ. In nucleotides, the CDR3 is TGCGCCAGCAGCTTGGGCGGCCAGCCTAGCGGGAAAGAGACCCAGTACTTC. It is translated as CASSLGGQPSGKETQYF.

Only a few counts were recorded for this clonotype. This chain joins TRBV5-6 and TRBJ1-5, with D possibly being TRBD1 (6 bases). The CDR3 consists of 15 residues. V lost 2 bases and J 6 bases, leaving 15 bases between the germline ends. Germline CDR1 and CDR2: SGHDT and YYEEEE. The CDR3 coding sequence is TGTGCCAGCAGCTTTACCCGAAACAGGGCTCAGCCCCAGCATTTT. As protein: CASSFTRNRAQPQHF.

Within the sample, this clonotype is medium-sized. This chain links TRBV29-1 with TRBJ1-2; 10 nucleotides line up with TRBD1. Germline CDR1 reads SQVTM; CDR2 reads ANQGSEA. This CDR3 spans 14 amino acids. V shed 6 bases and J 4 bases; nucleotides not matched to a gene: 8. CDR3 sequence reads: CSVRDRGDLYGYTF. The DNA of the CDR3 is TGCAGCGTCCGGGACAGGGGCGACCTCTATGGCTACACCTTC.

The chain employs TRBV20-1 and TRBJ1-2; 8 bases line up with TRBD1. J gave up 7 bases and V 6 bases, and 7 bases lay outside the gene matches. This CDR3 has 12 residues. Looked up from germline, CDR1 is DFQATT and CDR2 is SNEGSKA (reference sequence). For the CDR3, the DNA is TGCAGTGCGAGACAGGGGTCCTCTGGCTACACCTTC. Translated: CSARQGSSGYTF.

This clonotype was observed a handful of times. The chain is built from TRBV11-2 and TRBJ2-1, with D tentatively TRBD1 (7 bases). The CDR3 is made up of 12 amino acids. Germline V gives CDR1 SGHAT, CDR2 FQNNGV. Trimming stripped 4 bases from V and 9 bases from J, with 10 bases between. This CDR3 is CASSSQGGEQFF. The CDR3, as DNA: TGTGCCAGCAGCTCTCAGGGGGGTGAGCAGTTCTTC.

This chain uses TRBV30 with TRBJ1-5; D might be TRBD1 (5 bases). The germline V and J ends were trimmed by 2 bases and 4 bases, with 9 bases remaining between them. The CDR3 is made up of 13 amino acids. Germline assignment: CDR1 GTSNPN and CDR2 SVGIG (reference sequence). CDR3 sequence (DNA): TGTGCCTGGAGTTTGGGGGAGAATCAGCCCCAGCATTTT. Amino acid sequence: CAWSLGENQPQHF.

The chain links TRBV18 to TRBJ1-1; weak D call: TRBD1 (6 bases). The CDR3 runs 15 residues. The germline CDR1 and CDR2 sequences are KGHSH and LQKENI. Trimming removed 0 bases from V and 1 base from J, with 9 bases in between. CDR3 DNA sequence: TGTGCCAGCTCACCACCGGCAGGGGCGAACACTGAAGCTTTCTTT. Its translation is CASSPPAGANTEAFF.

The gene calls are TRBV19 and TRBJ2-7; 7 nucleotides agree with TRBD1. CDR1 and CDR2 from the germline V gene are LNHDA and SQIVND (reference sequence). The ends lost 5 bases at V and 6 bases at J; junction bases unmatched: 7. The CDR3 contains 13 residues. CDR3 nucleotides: TGTGCCAGTAGTGTAAACAGGGGCGTCGAGCAGTACTTC. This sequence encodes CASSVNRGVEQYF.

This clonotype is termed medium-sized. The CDR3, as DNA: TGTGCCTGGAGTTTTGGGACTAGCGACACAGATACGCAGTATTTT. This gives the protein CAWSFGTSDTDTQYF. The V and J genes are TRBV30 and TRBJ2-3; 10 nucleotides agree with TRBD2. V lost 2 bases to trimming and J lost 2 bases; unmatched junction nucleotides: 4. Germline CDR1 is GTSNPN and CDR2 is SVGIG (reference sequence). This CDR3 spans 15 amino acids.

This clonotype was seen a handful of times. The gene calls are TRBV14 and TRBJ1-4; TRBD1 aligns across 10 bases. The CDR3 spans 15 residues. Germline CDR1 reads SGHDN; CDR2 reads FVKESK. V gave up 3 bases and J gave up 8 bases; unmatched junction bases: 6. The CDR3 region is CASSHRTGGVEKLFF. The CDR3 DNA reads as TGTGCCAGCAGCCACCGGACAGGGGGGGTCGAAAAACTGTTTTTT.

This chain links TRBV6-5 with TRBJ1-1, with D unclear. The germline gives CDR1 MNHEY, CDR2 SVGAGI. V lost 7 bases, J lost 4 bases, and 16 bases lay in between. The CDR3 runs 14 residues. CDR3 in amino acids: CASNDLNRITEAFF. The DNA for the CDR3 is TGTGCCAGCAATGACCTTAACCGGATCACTGAAGCTTTCTTT.

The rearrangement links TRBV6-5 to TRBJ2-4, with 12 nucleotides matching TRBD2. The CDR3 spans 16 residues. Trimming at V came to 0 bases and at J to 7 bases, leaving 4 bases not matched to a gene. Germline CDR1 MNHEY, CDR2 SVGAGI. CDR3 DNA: TGTGCCAGCAGTTACTCGGCTAGCGGGGGGGCTAACATTCAGTACTTC. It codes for CASSYSASGGANIQYF.

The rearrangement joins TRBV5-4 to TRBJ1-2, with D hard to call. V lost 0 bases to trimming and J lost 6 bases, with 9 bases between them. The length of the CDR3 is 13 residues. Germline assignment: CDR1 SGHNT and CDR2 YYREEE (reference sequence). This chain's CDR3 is CASSLAGRNGYTF. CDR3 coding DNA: TGTGCCAGCAGCTTGGCCGGACGGAATGGCTACACCTTC.

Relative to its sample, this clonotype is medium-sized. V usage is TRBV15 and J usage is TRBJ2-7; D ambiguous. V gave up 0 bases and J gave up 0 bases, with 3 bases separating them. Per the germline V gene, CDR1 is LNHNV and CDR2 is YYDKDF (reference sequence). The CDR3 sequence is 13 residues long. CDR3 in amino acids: CATSREASYEQYF. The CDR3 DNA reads TGTGCCACCAGCAGAGAGGCCTCCTACGAGCAGTACTTC.

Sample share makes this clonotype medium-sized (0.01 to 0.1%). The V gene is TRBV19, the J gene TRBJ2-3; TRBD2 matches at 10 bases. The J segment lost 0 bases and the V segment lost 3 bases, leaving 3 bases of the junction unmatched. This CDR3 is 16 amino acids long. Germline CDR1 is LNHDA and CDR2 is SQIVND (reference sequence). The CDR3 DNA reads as TGTGCCAGTAGTATTTTTAGCGGGGGGAGCACAGATACGCAGTATTTT. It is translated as CASSIFSGGSTDTQYF.

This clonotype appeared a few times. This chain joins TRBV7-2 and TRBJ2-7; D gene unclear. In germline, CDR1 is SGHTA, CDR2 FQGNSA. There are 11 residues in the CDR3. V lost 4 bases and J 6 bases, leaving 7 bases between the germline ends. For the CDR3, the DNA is TGTGCCAGCAGCTCCCTGAGCGAGCAGTACTTC. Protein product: CASSSLSEQYF.

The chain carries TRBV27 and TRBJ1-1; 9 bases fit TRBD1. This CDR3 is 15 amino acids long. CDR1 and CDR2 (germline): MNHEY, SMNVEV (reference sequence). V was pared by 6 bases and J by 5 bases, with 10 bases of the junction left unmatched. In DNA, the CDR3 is TGTGCCAGCAGCTCCTTTGGGACAGGGCAAACTGAAGCTTTCTTT. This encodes CASSSFGTGQTEAFF.